A single sample gave rise to the 15 T cell receptor beta chains below, sequenced in a study of T-cell memory formation after mild COVID-19. TCRdb itself ran the 5' RACE reads through MiXCR, one entry per CDR3 protein. This sample carries roughly 89,000 distinct CDR3 sequences, roughly 15% of them seen once, and the ten largest clones take approximately 40%. Sequenced: PBMCs or a T cell subset sorted from them (not recorded which). Receptors were obtained from a young man who had mild COVID-19 (a few samples of this study predate the infection). Cell type and time point are not known.

This chain connects TRBV27 to TRBJ1-1; 8 nucleotides line up with TRBD1. Germline loops: CDR1 MNHEY, CDR2 SMNVEV (reference sequence). The CDR3 spans 14 residues. J lost 11 bases, V lost 2 bases, and 10 bases had no gene match. In nucleotides, the CDR3 is TGTGCCAGCAGTTTAAACCCCCCGCCAGGGGGCGCTTTCTTT. This translates into CASSLNPPPGGAFF.

The chain couples TRBV15 to TRBJ1-3; 7 positions agree with TRBD1. This CDR3 comprises 15 residues. After removal of 5 bases from V and 1 base from J, the junction contained 5 bases not matched to a gene. Germline loops: CDR1 LNHNV, CDR2 YYDKDF (reference sequence). The CDR3 region has the DNA TGTGCCACCAGCCCCGGCAGGGGGTCTGGAAACACCATATATTTT. It is translated as CATSPGRGSGNTIYF.

The V gene is TRBV20-1, the J gene TRBJ2-1; 14 nucleotides match TRBD2. V lost 6 bases and J lost 0; bases outside the gene matches: 7. Germline V gene sequence: CDR1 DFQATT, CDR2 SNEGSKA (reference sequence). This CDR3 spans 17 amino acids. CDR3: CSARGLAGESSYNEQFF. CDR3 nucleotide sequence: TGCAGTGCCAGGGGACTAGCGGGGGAAAGCTCCTACAATGAGCAGTTCTTC.

This sequence joins TRBV4-3 and TRBJ2-2, with a tentative D call TRBD1 (6 bases). Between the trimmed V and J ends, which lost 1 base and 4 bases, there was a span of 10 bases. CDR1 is LGHNA, CDR2 YSLEER, per germline. The CDR3 runs 15 residues. This CDR3 is CASSQVQGSTGELFF. In nucleotides, the CDR3 is TGCGCCAGCAGCCAAGTTCAGGGGTCCACCGGGGAGCTGTTTTTT.

The V and J genes are TRBV11-2 and TRBJ2-7, with TRBD2 as a possible D gene (6 bases). This CDR3 has 13 residues. Trimming removed 1 base from V and 4 bases from J, with 8 bases in between. Germline values: CDR1 SGHAT, CDR2 FQNNGV. The CDR3 sequence is CASSLAGRYEQYF. Here the CDR3 DNA reads TGTGCCAGCAGCTTAGCAGGGAGGTACGAGCAGTACTTC.

The V and J genes are TRBV10-2 and TRBJ2-2; 8 nucleotides align to TRBD2. The junction had 1 base not matched to a gene; V was cut back by 9 bases and J by 4 bases. Per the germline V gene, CDR1 is WSHSY and CDR2 is SAAADI. The CDR3 length is 12 residues. The CDR3 sequence: CASSGVTGELFF. CDR3 nucleotides: TGCGCCAGTAGCGGGGTCACCGGGGAGCTGTTTTTT.

The chain employs TRBV9 and TRBJ1-2; 7 bases fit TRBD1. Looked up from germline, CDR1 is SGDLS and CDR2 is YYNGEE. The CDR3 runs 15 residues. V lost 0 bases and J lost 3; bases outside the gene matches: 5. The CDR3 sequence is CASSVGTGGDYGYTF. CDR3 bases: TGTGCCAGCAGCGTAGGGACAGGAGGGGACTATGGCTACACCTTC. Looking up the rest from reference TRBV9 and TRBJ1-2 gives the full variable domain: DSGVTQTPKHLITATGQRVTLRCSPRSGDLSVYWYQQSLDQGLQFLIQYYNGEERAKGNILERFSAQQFPDLHSELNLSSLELGDSALYFCASSVGTGGDYGYTFGSGTRLTVV.

Comments on this clonotype: This may stem from a read error, because a much larger clone lies one nucleotide away. The chain is built from TRBV12-3 or TRBV12-4 and TRBJ2-7; 8 bases are shared with TRBD2. This CDR3 spans 13 amino acids. The CDR3 DNA reads as TGTGTCAGCCGGGGGGGAAGAGGCGGCGAGCAGTACTTC. Translated, it gives CVSRGGRGGEQYF.

This clonotype was counted a few times. This chain uses TRBV5-1 with TRBJ2-5; TRBD1 matches at 9 bases. Germline lookup yields CDR1 SGHRS and CDR2 YFSETQ. After removal of 4 bases from V and 4 bases from J, the junction contained 8 bases not matched to a gene. This CDR3 spans 15 amino acids. The CDR3 DNA reads as TGCGCCAGCAGCGACCGGGACAGGGCCGCAGAGACCCAGTACTTC. Its translation: CASSDRDRAAETQYF. Full variable domain (remainder filled in from reference TRBV5-1 and TRBJ2-5): KAGVTQTPRYLIKTRGQQVTLSCSPISGHRSVSWYQQTPGQGLQFLFEYFSETQRNKGNFPGRFSGRQFSNSRSEMNVSTLELGDSALYLCASSDRDRAAETQYFGPGTRLLVL.

The table lists this clonotype with many counts. The chain uses TRBV4-3 and TRBJ2-1, with unresolved D. There are 15 residues in the CDR3. The ends were cut back, 1 base at V and 4 bases at J, with 11 bases in the middle. Per the germline V gene, CDR1 is LGHNA and CDR2 is YSLEER. DNA for the CDR3: TGCGCCAGCAGCCAAGCCCCGCCGAGATACAATGAGCAGTTCTTC. Its translation is CASSQAPPRYNEQFF.

This clonotype was detected only a few times. V gene TRBV2 combines with J gene TRBJ2-4, with TRBD2 matching 7 bases. V was pared by 3 bases and J by 4 bases, with 3 bases of the junction left unmatched. Germline CDR1 SNHLY, CDR2 FYNNEI. This CDR3 spans 14 amino acids. The chain's CDR3 is CASSDAGDKNIQYF. Here the CDR3 DNA reads TGTGCCAGCAGTGACGCGGGGGATAAAAACATTCAGTACTTC. Full variable domain (outside the CDR3, taken from reference TRBV2 and TRBJ2-4): EPEVTQTPSHQVTQMGQEVILRCVPISNHLYFYWYRQILGQKVEFLVSFYNNEISEKSEIFDDQFSVERPDGSNFTLKIRSTKLEDSAMYFCASSDAGDKNIQYFGAGTRLSVL.

This clonotype was counted many times. The chain has TRBV7-2 and TRBJ2-7; maybe TRBD1 (5 bases). The germline gives CDR1 SGHTA, CDR2 FQGNSA. There are 14 residues in the CDR3. Trimming cost V 5 bases and J 2 bases, with 13 bases left between them. The CDR3 DNA follows: TGTGCCAGCAGCCCTGCCAGGGCCCCCTACGAGCAGTACTTC. It yields the protein CASSPARAPYEQYF.

This clonotype was counted only a few times. The V and J genes are TRBV5-1 and TRBJ1-3; D gene uncertain. Trimming took 0 bases from V and 4 from J, leaving 5 bases between them. This CDR3 has 13 amino acids. The germline CDR1 and CDR2 sequences are SGHRS and YFSETQ. The chain's CDR3 is CASSLASGNTIYF. The CDR3 nucleotides read TGCGCCAGCAGCTTGGCCTCAGGAAACACCATATATTTT.

This clonotype appeared many times. The chain is built from TRBV6-2 or TRBV6-3 and TRBJ2-3; 8 bases are shared with TRBD2. This CDR3 spans 14 amino acids. V was pared by 5 bases and J by 6 bases, with 7 bases of the junction left unmatched. CDR1 is MNHEY, CDR2 SVGEGT, per germline. The CDR3 sequence is CASSPGLATDTQYF. CDR3 DNA: TGTGCCAGCAGTCCCGGACTAGCAACCGATACGCAGTATTTT.

This clonotype turned up a few times. The gene calls are TRBV9 and TRBJ1-1; no clear D. With 4 bases removed from V and 0 bases from J, the gap between germline ends came to 13 bases. CDR3 length equals 15 residues. CDR1 is SGDLS and CDR2 is YYNGEE in the germline V gene. CDR3 in DNA: TGTGCCAGCAGCCCGCGTAGAGAGCTGAACACTGAAGCTTTCTTT. Protein sequence: CASSPRRELNTEAFF.